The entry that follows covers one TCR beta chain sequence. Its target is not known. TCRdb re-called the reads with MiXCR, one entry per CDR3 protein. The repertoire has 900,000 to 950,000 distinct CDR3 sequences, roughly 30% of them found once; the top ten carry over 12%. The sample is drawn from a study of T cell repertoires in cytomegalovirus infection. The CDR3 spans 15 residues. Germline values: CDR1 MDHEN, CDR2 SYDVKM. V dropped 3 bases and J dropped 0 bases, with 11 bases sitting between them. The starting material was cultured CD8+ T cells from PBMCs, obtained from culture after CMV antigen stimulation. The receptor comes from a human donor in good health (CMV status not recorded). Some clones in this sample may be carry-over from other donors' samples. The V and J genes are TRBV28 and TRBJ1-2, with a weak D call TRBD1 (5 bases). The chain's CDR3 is CASSFSGAANYGYTF. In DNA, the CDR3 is TGTGCCAGCAGTTTTAGTGGGGCAGCTAACTATGGCTACACCTTC.